This T cell receptor beta chain comes out of a study of T cells in Graves' hyperthyroidism and ophthalmopathy. Using RNA transcripts as the source, TCR beta CDR3 regions were amplified. Using the HTBI primer set, a first-round RT-PCR was run on the TCR CDR3. MiXCR, run by TCRdb on the multiplex PCR reads, gives a single entry per CDR3 protein. The table lists about 700,000 distinct CDR3 sequences, 13% to 15% of them singletons, with roughly a tenth in the top ten. The CDR3 consists of 16 residues. Germline V gives CDR1 MNHEY, CDR2 SVGAGI. Worth noting for this clonotype: The junction and the germline gene differ at one end; a read error may be behind it.

This clonotype was sampled from a woman in her late teens or twenties with Graves' hyperthyroidism. The V and J genes are TRBV6-5 and TRBJ2-2; 7 bases map to TRBD1. The sequencing input was blood. CDR3 residues: CASSYSGTVMTGELFF. The CDR3 DNA reads as TGTGCCAGCAGCTACTCCGGGACAGTAATGACCGGGGAGCTGTTTTTT.